This TCR beta chain stems from a study of cytomegalovirus exposure and HLA in healthy donors. As for the donors, each was a healthy bone marrow donor. With respect to this clone: Its antigen is currently unknown.

Findings and caveats of the study: The investigators catalogued about 170 TCR beta chains as cytomegalovirus-associated. Analysis was performed later, and it showed HLA-associated TCR beta chains to be more clonally expanded than equally common others.

The PCR contained 60 Vbeta and 13 Jbeta primers. Original processing notes: Roughly 12 million of roughly 81 million unique TCR beta chains were shared, per a later count. Repertoires were generated with immunoSEQ multiplex PCR, while TCRdb's copy carries only in-frame clones and drops some. D and trimming were read from the DNA, whereas the V and J calls and clone size are those reported in that table. The sample comprises roughly 200,000 clones, roughly 85% of which are singletons, and about 4.4% rests with the top ten. The TCR originated in a woman in her 30s in good health and CMV-seropositive. Sequenced material: PBMCs.

CDR3: CASILRTGGFYEQYF. CDR3 nucleotide sequence: TGTGCCAGCATCCTTAGGACAGGGGGTTTCTACGAGCAGTACTTC. This chain joins TRBV27 and TRBJ2-7; 10 bases are shared with TRBD1. The CDR3 loop spans 15 amino acids. Germline V gene data show CDR1 as MNHEY and CDR2 as SMNVEV (reference sequence). J was trimmed by 3 bases and V by 7 bases; bases with no gene match: 9.